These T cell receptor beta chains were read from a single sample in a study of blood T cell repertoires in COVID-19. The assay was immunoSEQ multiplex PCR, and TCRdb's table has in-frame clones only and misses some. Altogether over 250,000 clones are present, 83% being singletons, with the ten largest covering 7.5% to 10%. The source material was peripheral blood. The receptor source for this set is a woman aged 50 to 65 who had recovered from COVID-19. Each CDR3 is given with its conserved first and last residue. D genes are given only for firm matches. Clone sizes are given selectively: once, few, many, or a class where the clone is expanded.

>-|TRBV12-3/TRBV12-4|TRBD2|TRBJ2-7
TGTGCCAGTAACGGGGGGGCCTACGAGCAGTACTTC
CASNGGAYEQYF
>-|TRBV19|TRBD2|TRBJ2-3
TGTGCCAGTAGTATAGAACCCGGGGGGACTACAAGAGATACGCAGTATTTT
CASSIEPGGTTRDTQYF
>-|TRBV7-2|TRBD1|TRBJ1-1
TGTGCCAGCAGAGGACAGGGGCCGGGGAACACTGAAGCTTTCTTT
CASRGQGPGNTEAFF
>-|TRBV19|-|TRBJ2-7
TGTGCCAGTAGTCCCAGGGCCACCTACGAGCAGTACTTC
CASSPRATYEQYF
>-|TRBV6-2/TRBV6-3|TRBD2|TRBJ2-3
TGTGCCAGCAGTTACGGGGGACTAGCGGGGGGAAATACGCAGTATTTT
CASSYGGLAGGNTQYF
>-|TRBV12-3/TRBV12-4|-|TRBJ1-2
TGTGCCAGCAGGCAGGGACAAAACTATGGCTACACCTTC
CASRQGQNYGYTF
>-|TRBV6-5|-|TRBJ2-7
TGTGCCAGCAGAGCGACAGGTTACGAGCAGTACTTC
CASRATGYEQYF
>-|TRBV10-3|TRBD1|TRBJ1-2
TGTGCCATCAGTGACGGGACAGGGTCCTTTTTCTGTACCTTC
CAISDGTGSFFCTF
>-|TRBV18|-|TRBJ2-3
TGTGCCAGCTCACGATTCCAGGGGGACTCGGATACGCAGTATTTT
CASSRFQGDSDTQYF
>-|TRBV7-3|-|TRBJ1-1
TGTGCCAGCAGCTTAAGAAGGGGAAACACTGAAGCTTTCTTT
CASSLRRGNTEAFF
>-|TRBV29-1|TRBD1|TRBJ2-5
TGCAGCGTTGTGAGGATTGACAGGGCTGAGACCCAGTACTTC
CSVVRIDRAETQYF
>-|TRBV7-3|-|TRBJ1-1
TGTGCCAGCAGCCCCCGGGGGGGCACTGAAGCTTTCTTT
CASSPRGGTEAFF
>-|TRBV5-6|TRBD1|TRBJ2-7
TGTGCCAGCAGCGATTGGACAGGGCTCGACGAGCAGTACTTC
CASSDWTGLDEQYF
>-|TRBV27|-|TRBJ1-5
TGTGCCAGCAGTTTATCGGGGGGGGTCGGTCAGCCCCAGCATTTT
CASSLSGGVGQPQHF
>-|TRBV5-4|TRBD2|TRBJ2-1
TGTGCCAGCAGCCCAGCGGGGGGGGCCTACAATGAGCAGTTCTTC
CASSPAGGAYNEQFF
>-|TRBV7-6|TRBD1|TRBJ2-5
TGTGCCAGCAGCATACCGGGACAGGGTTGGGAGACCCAGTACTTC
CASSIPGQGWETQYF
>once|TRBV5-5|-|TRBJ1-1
TGTGCCAGCAGCTTGGCCAGGGCCAACACTGAAGCTTTCTTT
CASSLARANTEAFF
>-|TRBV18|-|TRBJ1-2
TGTGCCAGCAAGACGGCTAGGGGAGGTCCCTATGGCTACACCTTC
CASKTARGGPYGYTF
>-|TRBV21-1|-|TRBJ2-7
TGTGCCAGCAACAGGGGGCGGAACGAGCAGTACTTC
CASNRGRNEQYF
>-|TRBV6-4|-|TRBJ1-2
TGTGCCAGCAGTGAGGGAACAGGAGGGCTCTATGGCTACACCTTC
CASSEGTGGLYGYTF
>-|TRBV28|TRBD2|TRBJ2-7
TGTGCCAGCAGGCGCAGACCGGGACTAGTGTCCCACGAGCAGTACTTC
CASRRRPGLVSHEQYF
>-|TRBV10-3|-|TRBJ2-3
TGTGCCATCAGTGATATTGGCACAGATACGCAGTATTTT
CAISDIGTDTQYF
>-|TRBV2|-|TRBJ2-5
TGTGCCAGCAGTGAAGCGCTCGGCAGGGAAGAGACCCAGTACTTC
CASSEALGREETQYF
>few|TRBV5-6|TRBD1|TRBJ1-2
TGTGCCAGCAGCTTGGGGCACAGGGGCGGAGGCTACACCTTC
CASSLGHRGGGYTF
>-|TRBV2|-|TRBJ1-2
TGTGCCAGCAGTGCCCGACCCGACAGGCTTCAGGGCTACACCTTC
CASSARPDRLQGYTF
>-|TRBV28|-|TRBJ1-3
TGTGCCAGCAGTAAGACAGGTTCCCGGGGTGGAAACACCATATATTTT
CASSKTGSRGGNTIYF
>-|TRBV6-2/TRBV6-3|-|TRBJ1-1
TGTGCCAGCAGTTTGTGGCAGATGAACACTGAAGCTTTCTTT
CASSLWQMNTEAFF
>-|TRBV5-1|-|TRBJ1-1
TGCGCCAGCAGCTTGGGAGTTGAAGCTTTCTTT
CASSLGVEAFF
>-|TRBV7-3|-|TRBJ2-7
TGTGCCAGCAGCCCAGAGGCAGCGAGCTCCTACGAGCAGTACTTC
CASSPEAASSYEQYF
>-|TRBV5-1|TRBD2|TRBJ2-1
TGCGCCAGCAGCCTATCAGCGGGGTCCAATGAGCAGTTCTTC
CASSLSAGSNEQFF
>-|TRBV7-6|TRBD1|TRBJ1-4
TGTGCCAGCAGCCCCCAGACGACAGGGGGACTGTTTTTT
CASSPQTTGGLFF
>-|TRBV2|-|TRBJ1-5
TGTGCCAGCACCCTAGGCCATGATAGCAATCAGCCCCAGCATTTT
CASTLGHDSNQPQHF
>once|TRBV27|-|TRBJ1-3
TGTGCCAGCAGTTGGTCAAAATCGGGGGGAAACACCATATATTTT
CASSWSKSGGNTIYF
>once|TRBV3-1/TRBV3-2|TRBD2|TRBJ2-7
TGTGCCAGCAGCCCCCCCGGGGGGGACTCCTACGAGCAGTACTTC
CASSPPGGDSYEQYF
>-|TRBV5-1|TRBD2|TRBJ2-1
TGCGCCAGCAGCTTGGCCGCGGGAGGGCCTGGCAATGAGCAGTTCTTC
CASSLAAGGPGNEQFF
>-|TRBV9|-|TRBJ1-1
TGTGCCAGCAGCCCACCAGGACGGACAACTGAAGCTTTCTTT
CASSPPGRTTEAFF
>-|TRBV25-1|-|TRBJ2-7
TGTGCCAGCAGGGTTGACAGGAGACCCTACGAGCAGTACTTC
CASRVDRRPYEQYF
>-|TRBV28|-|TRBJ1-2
TGTGCCAGCAGTTCTTCTGGAATCGCGGGGCTGCATGGCTACACCTTC
CASSSSGIAGLHGYTF
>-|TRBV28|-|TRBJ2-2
TGTGCCAGCAGGAGTGGCGGTCCCGGGGAGCTGTTTTTT
CASRSGGPGELFF
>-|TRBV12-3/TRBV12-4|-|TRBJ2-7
TGTGCCAGCAGTGACTGGTACGAGCAGTACTTC
CASSDWYEQYF
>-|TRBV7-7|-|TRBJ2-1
TGTGCCAGCAGCTTAAACCCGACGCCGGGCGGGCATGAGCAGTTCTTC
CASSLNPTPGGHEQFF
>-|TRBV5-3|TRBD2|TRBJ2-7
TGTGCCAGAAGCCTCGGCCTAGCGGGAGAAGGGAACGACGAGCAGTACTTC
CARSLGLAGEGNDEQYF
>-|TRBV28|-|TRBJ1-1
TGTGCCAGCAGTTTAGGACAGAACACTGAAGCTTTCTTT
CASSLGQNTEAFF
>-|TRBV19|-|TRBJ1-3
TGTGCCAGTAGTATAGGAGGCCAGAAACTTGGAAACACCATATATTTT
CASSIGGQKLGNTIYF
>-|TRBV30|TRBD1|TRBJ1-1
TGTGCCTGGAGCGGACAGGGCATAACTGAAGCTTTCTTT
CAWSGQGITEAFF
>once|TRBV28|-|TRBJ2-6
TGTGCCAGCAGTTTAGGAGTTGCTGGGGCCAACGTCCTGACTTTC
CASSLGVAGANVLTF
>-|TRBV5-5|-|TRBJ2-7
TGTGCCAGCAGCCCGACTAGTTCCTACGAGCAGTACTTC
CASSPTSSYEQYF
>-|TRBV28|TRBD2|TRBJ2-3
TGTGCCAGCAGTTCCAGCACTATAGCGGGAGCAGATACGCAGTATTTT
CASSSSTIAGADTQYF
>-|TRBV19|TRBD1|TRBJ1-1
TGTGCCAGTCGACGGACAGGGGGCTTCTCGAACACTGAAGCTTTCTTT
CASRRTGGFSNTEAFF
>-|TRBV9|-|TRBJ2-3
TGTGCCAGCACACCGGGAACCGAGGATACGCAGTATTTT
CASTPGTEDTQYF
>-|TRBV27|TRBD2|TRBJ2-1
TGTGCCAGCAGTACTCGGGACTATAAGCAGTTCTTC
CASSTRDYKQFF
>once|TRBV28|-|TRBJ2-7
TGTGCCACTAAAGGACAGACCTACGAGCAGTACTTC
CATKGQTYEQYF
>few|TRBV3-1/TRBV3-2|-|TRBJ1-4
TGTGCCAGCAGCTCCCGGGGGGTTGATGAAAAACTGTTTTTT
CASSSRGVDEKLFF